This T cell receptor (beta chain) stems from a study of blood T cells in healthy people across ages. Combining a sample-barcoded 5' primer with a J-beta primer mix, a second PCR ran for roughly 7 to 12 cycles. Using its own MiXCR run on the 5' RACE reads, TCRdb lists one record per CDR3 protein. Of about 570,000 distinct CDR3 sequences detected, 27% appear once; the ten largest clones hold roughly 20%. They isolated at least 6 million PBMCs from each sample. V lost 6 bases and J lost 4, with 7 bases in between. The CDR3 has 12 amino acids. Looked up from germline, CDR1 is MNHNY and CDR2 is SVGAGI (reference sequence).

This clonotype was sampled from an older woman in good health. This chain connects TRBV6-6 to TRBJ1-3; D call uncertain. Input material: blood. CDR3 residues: CASRPRGNTIYF. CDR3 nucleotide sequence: TGTGCCAGCAGGCCTCGGGGAAACACCATATATTTT.